The 26 T cell receptor beta chains presented below share a single source sample, sequenced in a study of T cell responses to AZD1222 COVID-19 vaccine. TCRdb's copy holds only in-frame clones and misses some; the assay was immunoSEQ multiplex PCR. The sample includes more than 120,000 clones, 86% seen only once; the top ten take about 5.4%. This material consisted of peripheral blood, taken 28 days after the second AZD1222 dose. These receptors all stem from an adult who received the AZD1222 COVID-19 vaccine.

The chain links TRBV5-1 to TRBJ2-7; D gene uncertain. V lost 6 bases and J 1 base, leaving 14 bases between the germline ends. CDR1 and CDR2 (germline): SGHRS, YFSETQ. CDR3 length: 14 residues. CDR3 nucleotide sequence: TGCGCCAGCACCGTCTCCCGCTATTCCTACGAGCAGTACTTC. Its protein is CASTVSRYSYEQYF.

This clone was picked up a small number of times. V gene TRBV19 combines with J gene TRBJ1-2; 7 bases line up with TRBD1. Germline V gene lookup returns CDR1 LNHDA and CDR2 SQIVND (reference sequence). Trimming took 3 bases from V and 2 from J; bases not matched to a gene: 6. The CDR3 covers 15 residues. CDR3 amino acids: CASSIGTAQNYGYTF. In DNA, the CDR3 is TGTGCCAGTAGTATCGGGACAGCACAAAACTATGGCTACACCTTC.

This chain joins TRBV27 and TRBJ2-7; D is unclear. Per the germline V gene, CDR1 is MNHEY and CDR2 is SMNVEV (reference sequence). This CDR3 comprises 15 residues. V gave up 8 bases and J gave up 0 bases, with 17 bases separating them. The chain's CDR3 is CASPIRPGSSYEQYF. In DNA form, the CDR3 reads TGTGCCAGCCCGATTCGCCCCGGTAGCTCCTACGAGCAGTACTTC.

This clone was counted only a few times. The CDR3 nucleotides read TGTGCCAGCAGTCCTAATGAAAAACTGTTTTTT. Protein product: CASSPNEKLFF. The chain is built from TRBV2 and TRBJ1-4; D ambiguous. Germline V gives CDR1 SNHLY, CDR2 FYNNEI. V gave up 5 bases and J gave up 3 bases, with 1 base separating them. CDR3 length: 11 amino acids.

This sequence joins TRBV6-6 and TRBJ2-7; perhaps TRBD2 as D (6 bases). This CDR3 comprises 14 residues. The V end was cut by 11 bases, the J end by 3 bases, with 20 bases between. Per the germline V gene, CDR1 is MNHNY and CDR2 is SVGAGI (reference sequence). CDR3 sequence reads: CAYSSGGSRYEQYF. CDR3 nucleotides: TGTGCCTACTCAAGTGGGGGGTCCCGCTACGAGCAGTACTTC.

The chain uses TRBV7-2 and TRBJ2-3; D gene uncertain. V shed 4 bases and J shed 9 bases, with 14 bases lying between them. Germline V gene sequence: CDR1 SGHTA, CDR2 FQGNSA. This CDR3 has 13 residues. This chain's CDR3 is CASSSRVSGTQYF. The DNA of the CDR3 is TGTGCCAGCAGCTCCCGTGTTAGTGGGACGCAGTATTTT.

The chain joins TRBV20-1 to TRBJ2-1; D gene unclear. V lost 6 bases and J 3 bases, leaving 6 bases between the germline ends. The V gene's germline CDR1 is DFQATT and CDR2 SNEGSKA (reference sequence). The CDR3 sequence is 11 residues long. The chain's CDR3 is CSAPLYNEQFF. The CDR3 coding sequence is TGCAGTGCCCCCCTCTACAATGAGCAGTTCTTC.

The genes are TRBV19 and TRBJ2-1; D unclear. CDR3 length: 11 residues. The V gene's germline CDR1 is LNHDA and CDR2 SQIVND (reference sequence). Trimming pared 3 bases from V and 3 bases from J, leaving 0 bases between. Here the CDR3 DNA reads TGTGCCAGTAGTATCTACAATGAGCAGTTCTTC. This sequence encodes CASSIYNEQFF.

The genes are TRBV10-3 and TRBJ2-7, with 9 bases aligning to TRBD1. Trimming took 7 bases from V and 3 from J; bases not matched to a gene: 4. CDR1 is ENHRY, CDR2 SYGVKD, per germline. This CDR3 region has 13 residues. Written as DNA, the CDR3 is TGTGCCATCAACTCGGGACAGGGCTACGAGCAGTACTTC. Translated: CAINSGQGYEQYF.

The chain has TRBV7-8 and TRBJ1-3; the D is unclear. The CDR3 contains 15 residues. Trimming shortened V by 6 bases and J by 0 bases, and 12 bases separated the two germline ends. CDR1 SGHVS and CDR2 FQNEAQ come from the germline V gene. CDR3 protein: CASSPRLSSGNTIYF. The CDR3 nucleotides are TGTGCCAGCAGTCCCCGACTGTCCTCTGGAAACACCATATATTTT.

The chain joins TRBV24-1 to TRBJ2-7; 9 positions match TRBD1. With V trimmed by 9 bases and J by 6 bases, 8 bases remained unmatched. This CDR3 is 13 amino acids long. Per the germline V gene, CDR1 is KGHDR and CDR2 is SFDVKD. CDR3 amino acids: CATCHRGRSEQYF. CDR3 DNA: TGTGCCACCTGCCACAGGGGGCGTTCCGAGCAGTACTTC.

V and J are TRBV10-2 and TRBJ1-2; TRBD1 aligns across 7 bases. V lost 4 bases, J lost 7 bases, and 9 bases stayed unmatched. The germline V gene has CDR1 WSHSY and CDR2 SAAADI. The CDR3 has 14 residues. CDR3 region: CASSAFQGVIGYTF. CDR3 sequence (DNA): TGCGCCAGCAGTGCATTTCAGGGGGTAATTGGCTACACCTTC.

V usage is TRBV2 and J usage is TRBJ1-2; no clear D. Looked up from germline, CDR1 is SNHLY and CDR2 is FYNNEI. The V gene lost 6 bases and the J gene lost 1 base, with 15 bases spanning the gap. The CDR3 extends over 15 amino acids. The CDR3 DNA sequence: TGTGCCAGCAGGAACGACGTCTACCGTAACTATGGCTACACCTTC. This codes for CASRNDVYRNYGYTF.

V is TRBV7-8 and J is TRBJ1-1; D is ambiguous. Germline-derived CDR1 and CDR2 are SGHVS and FQNEAQ. The CDR3 is 13 amino acids. V lost 8 bases to trimming and J lost 3 bases, with 13 bases between them. Here the CDR3 DNA reads TGTGCCAGCCGTCCGGACGTTTACACTGAAGCTTTCTTT. Translated: CASRPDVYTEAFF.

J is TRBJ2-7 and V is TRBV3-1 (or the pseudogene TRBV3-2); perhaps D is TRBD1 or TRBD2 (7 bases each). Trimming left V 2 bases short and J 5 bases short, with 16 bases between. The CDR3 runs 15 residues. The germline V gene encodes CDR1 LGHDT and CDR2 YNNKEL (reference sequence). The CDR3 DNA reads as TGTGCCAGCAGCCAACCCAGGGGGGGGATGGACGAGCAGTACTTC. This sequence encodes CASSQPRGGMDEQYF.

V gene TRBV4-2 combines with J gene TRBJ1-1; D possibly corresponds to TRBD1 (6 bases). The ends were cut back, 0 bases at V and 6 bases at J, with 11 bases in the middle. The CDR3 totals 14 residues. Germline CDR1 LGHNA, CDR2 YNFKEQ. The CDR3 nucleotides are TGTGCCAGCAGCCAAGACTGGACAGTACCTGAAGCTTTCTTT. Protein sequence: CASSQDWTVPEAFF.

The chain recombines TRBV10-1 with TRBJ1-1; TRBD1 matches 9 bases. The trim removed 6 bases at V and 1 base at J, leaving 9 bases unmatched. The germline V gene has CDR1 WNHNN and CDR2 SYGVQD (reference sequence). This CDR3 spans 16 amino acids. The CDR3 protein is CASSTGQGLRNTEAFF. In nucleotides, the CDR3 is TGCGCCAGCAGCACGGGACAGGGTTTAAGGAACACTGAAGCTTTCTTT.

This rearrangement joins TRBV7-9 to TRBJ2-7, with D possibly being TRBD1 (5 bases). CDR3 length equals 14 residues. Trimming left V 4 bases short and J 2 bases short, with 12 bases between. The germline V gene has CDR1 SEHNR and CDR2 FQNEAQ (reference sequence). The CDR3 DNA reads as TGTGCCAGCAGCTCGGACATCCAGACCTACGAGCAGTACTTC. Amino acid sequence: CASSSDIQTYEQYF.

The CDR3 nucleotides read TGCGCCAGCAGCTCCGTCGGGGCTAACGGAAACACCATATATTTT. As protein: CASSSVGANGNTIYF. The rearrangement links TRBV5-1 to TRBJ1-3, with D perhaps matching TRBD1 (5 bases). The V gene lost 3 bases and the J gene lost 4 bases, with 14 bases spanning the gap. Per the germline V gene, CDR1 is SGHRS and CDR2 is YFSETQ. The CDR3 is 15 residues long.

The chain joins TRBV6-6 to TRBJ2-3; tentative D call: TRBD2 (5 bases). Deletions cut 4 bases from V and 4 bases from J, with 12 bases between. The CDR3 runs 14 residues. Germline CDR1 reads MNHNY; CDR2 reads SVGAGI (reference sequence). The CDR3 is CASSFRGSADTQYF. The CDR3 nucleotides are TGTGCCAGCAGTTTCCGGGGATCTGCAGATACGCAGTATTTT.

This clone showed up just a few times. This sequence joins TRBV29-1 and TRBJ1-4; D is undetermined. Germline V CDR1 and CDR2: SQVTM, ANQGSEA. This CDR3 is 13 amino acids long. V lost 0 bases to trimming and J lost 4 bases, with 6 bases between them. The CDR3 protein is CSVEESGNEKLFF. The CDR3 nucleotides read TGCAGCGTTGAAGAAAGCGGTAATGAAAAACTGTTTTTT.

The chain combines TRBV19 with TRBJ1-6; possible D gene TRBD1, 6 bases. This CDR3 is 12 amino acids long. With 2 bases removed from V and 15 bases from J, the gap between germline ends came to 11 bases. Germline V gene sequence: CDR1 LNHDA, CDR2 SQIVND (reference sequence). The CDR3: CASSIQGLGLHF. The CDR3, as DNA: TGTGCCAGTAGTATACAGGGGCTGGGCCTCCACTTT. Full variable domain (outside the CDR3, taken from reference TRBV19 and TRBJ1-6): DGGITQSPKYLFRKEGQNVTLSCEQNLNHDAMYWYRQDPGQGLRLIYYSQIVNDFQKGDIAEGYSVSREKKESFPLTVTSAQKNPTAFYLCASSIQGLGLHFGNGTRLTVT.

J is TRBJ2-1 and V is TRBV29-1; 7 nucleotides match TRBD1. Germline V gene data show CDR1 as SQVTM and CDR2 as ANQGSEA. The trim removed 6 bases at V and 2 bases at J, leaving 7 bases unmatched. CDR3 length: 14 amino acids. CDR3 DNA: TGCAGCGTGGGGGACAGTGAGGCCTACAATGAGCAGTTCTTC. It translates to CSVGDSEAYNEQFF.

The rearrangement links TRBV15 to TRBJ1-2; D not resolved. Germline V gene sequence: CDR1 LNHNV, CDR2 YYDKDF (reference sequence). This CDR3 spans 15 amino acids. The V gene lost 0 bases and the J gene lost 5 bases, with 13 bases spanning the gap. CDR3 sequence (DNA): TGTGCCACCAGCAGAGATGGGGAAGGATCTTATGGCTACACCTTC. It codes for CATSRDGEGSYGYTF.

This sequence joins TRBV27 and TRBJ1-1; D is possibly TRBD1 (6 bases). Trimming took 5 bases from V and 1 from J, leaving 8 bases between them. The CDR3 covers 13 residues. The germline gives CDR1 MNHEY, CDR2 SMNVEV (reference sequence). CDR3 sequence reads: CASSLGGNTEAFF. CDR3 DNA: TGTGCCAGCAGTCTAGGGGGGAACACTGAAGCTTTCTTT.

This clone appeared a few times. The chain carries TRBV29-1 and TRBJ1-4; D is unresolved. CDR1 is SQVTM and CDR2 is ANQGSEA in the germline V gene. V lost 6 bases to trimming and J lost 8 bases, with 16 bases between them. The CDR3 runs to 13 residues. CDR3 sequence: CSVAERIEEKLFF. Written as DNA, the CDR3 is TGCAGCGTCGCTGAGAGGATTGAGGAAAAACTGTTTTTT. The whole variable domain, filled in from reference TRBV29-1 and TRBJ1-4, reads SAVISQKPSRDICQRGTSLTIQCQVDSQVTMMFWYRQQPGQSLTLIATANQGSEATYESGFVIDKFPISRPNLTFSTLTVSNMSPEDSSIYLCSVAERIEEKLFFGSGTQLSVL.